This T cell receptor beta chain was identified during a study of T cells expressing NK-cell markers (dated by TCRdb to about 2020). Broadly, across the study: Three sorted T-cell subsets (CD3+CD56+NKG2C+, CD3+CD56+NKG2C- and CD3+CD56-NKG2C+) from about 8 donors had their TCR beta-chain repertoires profiled. All eight donors whose samples were sequenced were randomly selected healthy volunteers, three of them men and five women. The libraries were sequenced on Illumina HiSeq 2000/2500, MiSeq or NextSeq, producing 2 x 150 bp reads. Of the eight sequenced donors, seven were found to be HCMV-seropositive and one was found to be HCMV-seronegative. Here is what the overall study found, with its caveats: In roughly 6 donors, the dominant CD3+CD56+NKG2C+ clonotypes ranked among the top 10 CD8+ clonotypes, making up roughly 1.0-7.5% of CD8+ T cells. Those dominant clonotypes were again the most abundant among CD3+CD56-NKG2C+ cells in a handful of donors, at about 25-65%. Whether the expanded NKG2C-expressing T cell clones were specific for HCMV antigens remained unclear.

About this clonotype: Its antigen is still unknown.

HCMV serostatus was determined by detecting HCMV-specific IgG in serum with a commercial ELISA kit. Peripheral blood mononuclear cells were isolated from blood by Ficoll density gradient centrifugation. The listed sequencing device is Illumina HiSeq 2000. TCR beta cDNA libraries were prepared using 5'RACE template switching, which introduced a universal primer site and unique molecular identifiers. cDNA synthesis was primed from the TCR beta constant segment, followed by two successive PCR amplification steps. Processing in the source paper ran as follows. MIGEC handled demultiplexing of the reads and grouping by UMI, while MiTCR was used to assemble and quantify clonotypes. To remove erroneous sequences, TCR cDNA sequences were retained only when supported by two or more reads. The tcR package was used for downstream repertoire analysis, and clonotypes were matched between fractions using CDR3 nucleotide sequence together with V segment. VDJmatch was used to annotate antigen specificity against VDJdb, with one amino acid substitution allowed in CDR3. Following reprocessing of the reads by TCRdb, the data hold one row per CDR3 protein sequence and no DNA is available. The V and J calls here are based on TCRdb, not the publication. This sample's table contains 300,000 to 450,000 distinct CDR3 sequences. Around 5.2% of the sample belongs to the ten largest clones.

The CDR3 goes from the cysteine to the phenylalanine over 18 residues. No DNA was logged. CDR1 and CDR2 were assigned from the germline V gene (reference sequence) as DFQATT and SNEGSKA. The sequence links TRBV20-1 to TRBJ2-1; TCRdb gives TRBD1 as the D gene, but with no DNA this cannot be confirmed. The source is a man aged 18 to 69 in good health. Sequenced material: blood T cells: a sorted CD56 or NKG2C T cell subset, CD4+ or CD8+ T cells, or bulk PBMC T cells (not recorded which). The CDR3 protein: CSASKGARGRMGWNEQFF.